A single TCR beta chain is shown here with its context. This CDR3 is built from 12 residues. V was cut by 3 bases and J by 13 bases, with 15 bases left in between. Germline CDR1 and CDR2: GTSNPN and SVGIG (reference sequence). This sample stems from a study of OX40 agonist ivuxolimab in advanced cancers. Here immunoSEQ multiplex PCR was the method, and the copy in TCRdb shows in-frame clones only, minus some. The sample holds roughly 64,000 clones, under 95% seen once. This rearrangement joins TRBV30 to TRBJ2-2; unclear D gene. Sequenced material: CD4+ or CD8+ T cells sorted from blood, taken in a trial of the OX40 agonist ivuxolimab. This receptor was obtained from an adult with an advanced solid tumor such as melanoma, head and neck, liver or kidney cancer. Written as DNA, the CDR3 is TGTGCCTGGAGACCCGGTCCAGGCGGGCTGTTTTTT. This encodes CAWRPGPGGLFF.